This TCR beta chain emerged from a study of cytomegalovirus exposure and HLA in healthy donors. With 60 Vbeta and 13 Jbeta primers, the PCR was carried out. Clones were read by immunoSEQ multiplex PCR, and TCRdb kept only the in-frame ones, dropping some. The repertoire includes about 120,000 clones, approximately 81% of them detected once, and roughly 4.3% sits in the top ten. Trimming took 0 bases from V and 7 from J, leaving 19 bases between them. The CDR3 is made up of 16 amino acids. CDR1 and CDR2 from the germline V gene are SGHTS and YDEGEE. Sequencing was performed on PBMCs. The J gene is TRBJ1-2, the V gene TRBV5-8; D not certain. The sequence came from a man aged 30 to 39 in good health and CMV-seropositive. CDR3 nucleotide sequence: TGTGCCAGCAGCTTGGCCGGGTCTTGGAGGGTTCGTGGCTACACCTTC. It is translated as CASSLAGSWRVRGYTF.